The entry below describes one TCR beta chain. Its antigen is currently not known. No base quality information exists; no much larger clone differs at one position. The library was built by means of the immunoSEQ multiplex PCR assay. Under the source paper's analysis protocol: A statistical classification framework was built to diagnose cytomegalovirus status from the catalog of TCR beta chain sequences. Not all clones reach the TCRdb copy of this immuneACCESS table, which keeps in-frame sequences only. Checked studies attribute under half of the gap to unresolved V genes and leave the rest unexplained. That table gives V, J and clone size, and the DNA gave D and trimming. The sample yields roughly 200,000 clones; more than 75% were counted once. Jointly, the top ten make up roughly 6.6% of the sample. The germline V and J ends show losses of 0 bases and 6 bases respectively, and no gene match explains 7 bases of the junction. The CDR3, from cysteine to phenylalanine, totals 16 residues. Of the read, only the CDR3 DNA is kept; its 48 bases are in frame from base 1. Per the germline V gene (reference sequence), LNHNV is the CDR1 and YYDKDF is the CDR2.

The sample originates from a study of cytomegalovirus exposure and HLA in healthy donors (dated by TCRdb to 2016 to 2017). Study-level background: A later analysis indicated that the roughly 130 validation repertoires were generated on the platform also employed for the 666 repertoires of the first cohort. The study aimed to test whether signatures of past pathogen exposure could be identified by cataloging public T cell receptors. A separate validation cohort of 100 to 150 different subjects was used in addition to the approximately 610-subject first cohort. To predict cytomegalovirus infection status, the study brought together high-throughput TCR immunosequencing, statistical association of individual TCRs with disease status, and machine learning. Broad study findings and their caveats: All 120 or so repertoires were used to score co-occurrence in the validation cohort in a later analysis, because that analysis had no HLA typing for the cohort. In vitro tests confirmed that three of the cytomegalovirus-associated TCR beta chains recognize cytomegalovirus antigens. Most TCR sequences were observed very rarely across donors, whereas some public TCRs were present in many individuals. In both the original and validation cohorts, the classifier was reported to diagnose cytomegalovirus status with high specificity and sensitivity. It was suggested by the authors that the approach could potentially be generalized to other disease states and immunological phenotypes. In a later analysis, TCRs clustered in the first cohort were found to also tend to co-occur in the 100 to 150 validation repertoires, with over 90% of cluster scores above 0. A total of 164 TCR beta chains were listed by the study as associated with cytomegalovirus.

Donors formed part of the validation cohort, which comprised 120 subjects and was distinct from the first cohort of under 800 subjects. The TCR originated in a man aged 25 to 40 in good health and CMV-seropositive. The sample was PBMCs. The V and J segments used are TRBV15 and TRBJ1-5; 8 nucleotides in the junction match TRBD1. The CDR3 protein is CATSRDQGTGGQPQHF. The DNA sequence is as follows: TGTGCCACCAGCAGAGATCAGGGGACAGGCGGTCAGCCCCAGCATTTT.